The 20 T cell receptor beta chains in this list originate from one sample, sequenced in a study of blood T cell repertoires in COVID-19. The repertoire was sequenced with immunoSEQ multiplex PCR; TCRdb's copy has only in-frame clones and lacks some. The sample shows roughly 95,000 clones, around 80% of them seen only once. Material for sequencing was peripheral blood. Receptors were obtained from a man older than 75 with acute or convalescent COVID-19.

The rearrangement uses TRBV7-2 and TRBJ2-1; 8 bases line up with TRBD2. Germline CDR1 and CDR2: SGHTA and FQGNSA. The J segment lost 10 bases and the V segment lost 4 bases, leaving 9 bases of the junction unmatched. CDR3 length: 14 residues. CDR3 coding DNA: TGTGCCAGCAGCTCCTACGGGGGGGCCTGGGAGCAGTTCTTC. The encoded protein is CASSSYGGAWEQFF. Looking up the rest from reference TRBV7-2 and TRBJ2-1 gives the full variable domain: GAGVSQSPSNKVTEKGKDVELRCDPISGHTALYWYRQSLGQGLEFLIYFQGNSAPDKSGLPSDRFSAERTGGSVSTLTIQRTQQEDSAVYLCASSSYGGAWEQFFGPGTRLTVL.

DNA for the CDR3: TGTGCCAGCAGCTTGTCCTCCCAGGGCCACGAGCAGTACTTC. Translating it yields CASSLSSQGHEQYF. V usage is TRBV7-9 and J usage is TRBJ2-7, with D tentatively TRBD1 (5 bases). Looked up from germline, CDR1 is SEHNR and CDR2 is FQNEAQ (reference sequence). The CDR3 sequence is 14 residues long. V was shortened by 3 bases and J by 5 bases, with 14 bases between the two germline ends.

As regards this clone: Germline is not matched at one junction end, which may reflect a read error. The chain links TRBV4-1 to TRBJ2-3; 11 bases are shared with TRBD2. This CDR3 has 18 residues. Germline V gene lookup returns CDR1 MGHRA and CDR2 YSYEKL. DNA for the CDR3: TGCGCCAGCAGCCAAGATACTAGCGGGGGCCTTCTGACAGATACGCAATATTTT. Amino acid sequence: CASSQDTSGGLLTDTQYF.

The CDR3 DNA reads as TGTGCCAGCAGCCGGGACAGGATAAGAGAGCAGTACTTC. Residues: CASSRDRIREQYF. This sequence joins TRBV7-2 and TRBJ2-7, with TRBD1 matching 8 bases. Germline-derived CDR1 and CDR2 are SGHTA and FQGNSA. The CDR3 consists of 13 residues. Trimming cost V 5 bases and J 7 bases; bases outside gene matches: 7. The complete variable domain, with remaining parts taken from reference TRBV7-2 and TRBJ2-7, reads GAGVSQSPSNKVTEKGKDVELRCDPISGHTALYWYRQSLGQGLEFLIYFQGNSAPDKSGLPSDRFSAERTGGSVSTLTIQRTQQEDSAVYLCASSRDRIREQYFGPGTRLTVT.

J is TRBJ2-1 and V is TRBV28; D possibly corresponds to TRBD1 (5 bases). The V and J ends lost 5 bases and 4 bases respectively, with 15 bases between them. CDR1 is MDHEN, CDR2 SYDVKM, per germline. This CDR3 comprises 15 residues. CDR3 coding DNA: TGTGCCAGCAGTGCGCCAGGGTTAAGGTACAATGAGCAGTTCTTC. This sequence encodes CASSAPGLRYNEQFF.

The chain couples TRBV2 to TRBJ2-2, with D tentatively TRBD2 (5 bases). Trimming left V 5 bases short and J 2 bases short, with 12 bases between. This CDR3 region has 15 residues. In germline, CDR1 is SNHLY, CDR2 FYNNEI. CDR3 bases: TGTGCCAGCAGTCCGGCGGGCCTCAACACCGGGGAGCTGTTTTTT. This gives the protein CASSPAGLNTGELFF.

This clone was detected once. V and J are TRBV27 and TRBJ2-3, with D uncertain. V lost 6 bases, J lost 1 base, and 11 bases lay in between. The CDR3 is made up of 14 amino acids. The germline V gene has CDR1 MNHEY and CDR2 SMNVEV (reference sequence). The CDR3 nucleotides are TGTGCCAGCAGGTCGACTTCTGGCACAGATACGCAGTATTTT. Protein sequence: CASRSTSGTDTQYF.

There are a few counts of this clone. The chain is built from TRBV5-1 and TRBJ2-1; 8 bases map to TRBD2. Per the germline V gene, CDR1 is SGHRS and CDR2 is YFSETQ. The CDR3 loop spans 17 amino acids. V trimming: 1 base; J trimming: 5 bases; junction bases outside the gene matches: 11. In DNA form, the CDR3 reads TGCGCCAGCAGCTTGCTTTTTCGGGGTAGCGGGGACAATGAGCAGTTCTTC. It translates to CASSLLFRGSGDNEQFF.

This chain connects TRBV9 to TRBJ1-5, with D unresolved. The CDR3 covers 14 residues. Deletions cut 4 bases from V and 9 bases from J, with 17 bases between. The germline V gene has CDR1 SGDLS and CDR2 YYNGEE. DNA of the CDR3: TGTGCCAGCAGCCCCCGAGGAGGTTCTGCGCCCCAGCATTTT. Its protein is CASSPRGGSAPQHF.

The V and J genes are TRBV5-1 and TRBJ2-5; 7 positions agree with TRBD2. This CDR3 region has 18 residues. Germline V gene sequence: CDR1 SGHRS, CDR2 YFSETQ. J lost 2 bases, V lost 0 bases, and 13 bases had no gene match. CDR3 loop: CASSLGVTPSGGQETQYF. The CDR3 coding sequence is TGCGCCAGCAGCTTGGGGGTAACACCTTCGGGAGGTCAAGAGACCCAGTACTTC.

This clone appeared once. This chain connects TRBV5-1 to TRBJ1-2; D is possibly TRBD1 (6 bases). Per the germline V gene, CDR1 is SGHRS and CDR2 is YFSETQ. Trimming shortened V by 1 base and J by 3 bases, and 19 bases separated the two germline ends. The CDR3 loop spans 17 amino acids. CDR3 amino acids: CASSLRAGVKGDYGYTF. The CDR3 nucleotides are TGCGCCAGCAGCTTGAGGGCAGGGGTAAAAGGAGACTATGGCTACACCTTC.

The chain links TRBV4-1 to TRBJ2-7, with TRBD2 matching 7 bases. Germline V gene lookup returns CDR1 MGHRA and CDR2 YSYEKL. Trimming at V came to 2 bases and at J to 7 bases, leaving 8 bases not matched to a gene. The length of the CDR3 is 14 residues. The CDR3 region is CASSQREVTREQYF. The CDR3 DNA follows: TGCGCCAGCAGCCAACGGGAGGTAACGCGGGAGCAGTACTTC.

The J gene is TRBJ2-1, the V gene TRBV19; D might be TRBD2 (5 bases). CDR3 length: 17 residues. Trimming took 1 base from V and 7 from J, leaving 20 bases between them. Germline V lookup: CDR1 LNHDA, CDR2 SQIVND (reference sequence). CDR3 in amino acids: CASSIAHGESILNEQFF. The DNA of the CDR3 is TGTGCCAGTAGTATAGCCCACGGGGAGTCTATTTTGAATGAGCAGTTCTTC.

The CDR3 DNA reads TGTGCCAGCAGCCCTGGGGGGGGGCCGGTATACGAGCAGTACTTC. Translation gives CASSPGGGPVYEQYF. V and J are TRBV5-5 and TRBJ2-7, with D perhaps TRBD2 (7 bases). The CDR3 spans 15 residues. Trimming removed 4 bases at V and 4 bases at J, with 18 bases between. Germline V lookup: CDR1 SGHKS, CDR2 YYEKEE (reference sequence).

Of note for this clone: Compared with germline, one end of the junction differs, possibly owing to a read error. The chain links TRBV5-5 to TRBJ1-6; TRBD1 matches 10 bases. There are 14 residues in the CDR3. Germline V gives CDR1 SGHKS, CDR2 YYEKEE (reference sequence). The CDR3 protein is CASSTGTGESPLHF. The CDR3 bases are TGTGCTAGCAGTACCGGGACAGGGGAATCACCCCTCCACTTT.

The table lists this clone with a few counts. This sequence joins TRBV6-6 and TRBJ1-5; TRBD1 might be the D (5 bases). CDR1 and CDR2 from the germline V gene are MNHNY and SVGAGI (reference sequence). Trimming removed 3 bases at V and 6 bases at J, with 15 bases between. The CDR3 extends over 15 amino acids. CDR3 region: CASSYPQGGVQPQHF. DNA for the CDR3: TGTGCCAGCAGTTATCCCCAAGGAGGGGTTCAGCCCCAGCATTTT.

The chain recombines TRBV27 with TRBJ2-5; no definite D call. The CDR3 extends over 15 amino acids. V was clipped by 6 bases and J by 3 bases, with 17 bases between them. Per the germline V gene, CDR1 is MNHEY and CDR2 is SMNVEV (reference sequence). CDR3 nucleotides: TGTGCCAGCAGGCTCCACAAAGCCCGGGAAGAGACCCAGTACTTC. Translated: CASRLHKAREETQYF.

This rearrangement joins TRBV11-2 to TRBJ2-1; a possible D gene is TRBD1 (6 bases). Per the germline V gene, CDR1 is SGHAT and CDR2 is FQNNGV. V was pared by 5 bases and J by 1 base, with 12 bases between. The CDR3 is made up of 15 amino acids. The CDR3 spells CASSHYRASYNEQFF. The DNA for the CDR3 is TGTGCCAGCAGCCATTACAGGGCTTCCTACAATGAGCAGTTCTTC.

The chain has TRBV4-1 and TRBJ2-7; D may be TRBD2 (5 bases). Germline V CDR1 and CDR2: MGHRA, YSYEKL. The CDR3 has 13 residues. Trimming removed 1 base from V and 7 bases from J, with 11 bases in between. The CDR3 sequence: CASSQGRAGEQYF. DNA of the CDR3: TGCGCCAGCAGCCAAGGGCGGGCAGGAGAGCAGTACTTC.

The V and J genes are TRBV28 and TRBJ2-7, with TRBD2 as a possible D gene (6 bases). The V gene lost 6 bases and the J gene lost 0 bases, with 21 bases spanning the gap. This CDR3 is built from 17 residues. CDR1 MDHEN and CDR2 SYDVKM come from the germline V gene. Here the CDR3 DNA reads TGTGCCAGCAGCCTATTCGAGCGGCCGGGGGACTCCTACGAGCAGTACTTC. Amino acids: CASSLFERPGDSYEQYF.